One T cell receptor (beta chain) is described in this entry. What it binds is not known. These data are taken from a study of PD-L1 blockade in urothelial cancer. The study, taken as a whole, reports: Better survival was forecast by a pretreatment blood TCR clonality below the median.

Sequencing used immunoSEQ multiplex PCR; TCRdb keeps in-frame clones, though not all of them. The table lists tens of thousands of clones, roughly 80% of them singletons. V was trimmed by 4 bases and J by 4 bases, leaving 15 bases between them. Germline V gene sequence: CDR1 SGHRS, CDR2 YFSETQ. CDR3 length equals 15 residues. This sample's time point: peripheral blood 6 weeks after treatment start. This TCR was recovered from a man in his sixties or seventies with urothelial cancer. This chain connects TRBV5-1 to TRBJ1-5, with D possibly being TRBD1 (6 bases). This specimen was PBMCs, taken around atezolizumab (anti-PD-L1) treatment. As DNA, the CDR3 is TGCGCCAGCAGCATACAGGGTGGTTTGAATCAGCCCCAGCATTTT. Protein product: CASSIQGGLNQPQHF. The full variable domain, its missing parts supplied by reference TRBV5-1 and TRBJ1-5, is KAGVTQTPRYLIKTRGQQVTLSCSPISGHRSVSWYQQTPGQGLQFLFEYFSETQRNKGNFPGRFSGRQFSNSRSEMNVSTLELGDSALYLCASSIQGGLNQPQHFGDGTRLSIL.